This T cell receptor (beta chain) was recorded in a study of control samples from healthy donors and cancer patients. Germline-derived CDR1 and CDR2 are DFQATT and SNEGSKA (reference sequence). The V and J ends lost 3 bases and 0 bases respectively, with 15 bases between them. CDR3 length: 17 residues. Libraries were prepared by immunoSEQ multiplex PCR; TCRdb keeps only in-frame clonotypes and omits some of them. The sample carries approximately 94,000 clones, roughly 87% recorded once. The V gene is TRBV20-1, the J gene TRBJ1-6, with D perhaps TRBD1 (5 bases). The sequencing input was blood. The source is a woman aged 50 to 65 in good health. Here the CDR3 reads CSASQQDLSSYNSPLHF. The CDR3 bases are TGCAGTGCTAGTCAACAGGATCTCAGCTCCTATAATTCACCCCTCCACTTT.